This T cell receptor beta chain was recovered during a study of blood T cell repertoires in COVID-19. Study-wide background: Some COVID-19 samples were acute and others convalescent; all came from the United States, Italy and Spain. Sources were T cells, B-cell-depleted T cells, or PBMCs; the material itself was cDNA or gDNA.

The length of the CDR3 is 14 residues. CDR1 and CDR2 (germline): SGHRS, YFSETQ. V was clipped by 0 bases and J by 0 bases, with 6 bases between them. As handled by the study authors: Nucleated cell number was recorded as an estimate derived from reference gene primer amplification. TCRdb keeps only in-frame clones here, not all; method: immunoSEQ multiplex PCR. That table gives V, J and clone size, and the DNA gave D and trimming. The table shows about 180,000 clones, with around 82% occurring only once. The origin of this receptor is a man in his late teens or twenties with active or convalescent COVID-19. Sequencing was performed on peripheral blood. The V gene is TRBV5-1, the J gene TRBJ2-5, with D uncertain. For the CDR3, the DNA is TGCGCCAGCAGCTTGGCCTCTTACCAAGAGACCCAGTACTTC. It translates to CASSLASYQETQYF.